The TCR beta chain described here comes from a study of human T cells and chemical hapten exposure. Study information: Scalp application of diphenylcyclopropenone was performed weekly in patients across the entire roughly 23-week study.

The time point is: pre-sensitization, week 0. The treatment denotes: therapeutic diphenylcyclopropenone sensitization with weekly scalp DPC. Whole blood that had not been fractionated was the source of extracted total RNA. CDR3 length: 15 amino acids. CDR1 and CDR2 (germline): SNHLY, FYNNEI. J lost 4 bases, V lost 4 bases, and 3 bases had no gene match. Individual cDNA molecules in this library carried unique molecular identifiers. Using its own MiXCR run on the RACE reads, TCRdb lists one record per CDR3 protein. The table shows under 45,000 distinct CDR3 sequences, with approximately 10% occurring only once.

The sample was whole blood, taken in connection with sensitization to the hapten diphenylcyclopropenone (DPC). The chain uses TRBV2 and TRBJ2-2; 10 nucleotides align to TRBD2. The receptor comes from a man aged 45 to 65 with alopecia areata. Some clones in this sample may be carry-over from other donors' samples. The CDR3 protein is CASSASGRSTGELFF. The CDR3 DNA reads as TGTGCCAGCAGTGCTAGCGGGAGATCCACCGGGGAGCTGTTTTTT.